This TCR beta chain was identified in a study of cytomegalovirus exposure and HLA in healthy donors. Study-wide findings and caveats: An Asian-associated ancestry cluster reportedly showed fewer N-insertions than the approximately 670-donor mean in a later analysis. A later analysis showed HLA-associated TCR beta chains outstripping equally common others in clonal expansion. No immune exposure information besides CMV serostatus was available.

The CDR3 covers 15 residues. Trimming cost V 5 bases and J 0 bases, with 11 bases left between them. The germline CDR1 and CDR2 sequences are KGHSH and LQKENI. In the case of this clone: Its antigen remains unidentified.

60 Vbeta and 13 Jbeta primers were used in PCR. Clones were sequenced by immunoSEQ multiplex PCR, and TCRdb holds only the in-frame ones, with some missing. Its table records some 160,000 clones. Sequenced input: PBMCs. The chain is built from TRBV18 and TRBJ1-5, with D perhaps TRBD1 (6 bases). The receptor comes from a man aged 25 to 40 in good health and CMV-seronegative. CDR3 DNA sequence: TGTGCCAGCTCATCGGGACATCTTAGCAATCAGCCCCAGCATTTT. It encodes CASSSGHLSNQPQHF.